A single sample is the source of the 18 T cell receptor beta chains below, sequenced in a study of T-cell reconstitution after alpha-beta-depleted transplantation in children listed by TCRdb under 2016. The library was generated by PCR. Sequenced using an Illumina HiSeq 2500. TCR library preparation used molecular barcoding, with unique molecular identifiers applied to normalize quantification of the TCRbeta repertoire. Starting from the raw public reads, TCRdb applied fastp trimming at Q25, assembled clones with MiXCR and retained in-frame beta chains. CDR3 protein duplicates are merged, each entry listing the most common genes and DNA. The table for this sample lists around 370,000 distinct CDR3 sequences; 10% to 13% of them were counted only once. The ten biggest clones cover around 2.3% of the sample. Sequencing was performed on PBMCs from the stem cell graft donor, taken from the stem cell graft. These receptors came from a human donor who donated a stem cell graft to a child with acute lymphoblastic leukemia.

This clonotype turned up a few times. This chain links TRBV12-3 or TRBV12-4 with TRBJ2-1, with 7 bases fitting TRBD1. V shed 4 bases, J shed 5 bases, and the junction held 20 bases outside the gene matches. The length of the CDR3 is 19 residues. The CDR3 is CASSSTPGQVVREHNEQFF. As DNA, the CDR3 is TGTGCCAGCAGTTCGACCCCCGGACAGGTTGTAAGGGAGCACAATGAGCAGTTCTTC.

This clonotype came up many times. The gene calls are TRBV6-5 and TRBJ2-7; TRBD1 might be the D (5 bases). V shed 0 bases and J shed 1 base, with 7 bases lying between them. The CDR3 runs to 14 residues. The germline gives CDR1 MNHEY, CDR2 SVGAGI. The CDR3 region has the DNA TGTGCCAGCAGTTACTCGGGGCTATCCTACGAGCAGTACTTC. It translates to CASSYSGLSYEQYF.

The table lists this clonotype with a few counts. The rearrangement links TRBV6-2 or TRBV6-3 to TRBJ2-1, with TRBD2 matching over 9 bases. The CDR3 runs 20 residues. Germline V gene lookup returns CDR1 MNHEY and CDR2 SVGEGT. V gave up 2 bases and J gave up 0 bases; unmatched junction bases: 14. CDR3 loop: CASSYASPTSGLGSYNEQFF. The CDR3 DNA reads TGTGCCAGCAGTTACGCGTCCCCTACTAGCGGGTTGGGCTCCTACAATGAGCAGTTCTTC.

This clonotype was found a few times. The chain carries TRBV7-8 and TRBJ2-3; no clear D. Trimming removed 2 bases at V and 2 bases at J, with 17 bases between. CDR1 and CDR2 from the germline V gene are SGHVS and FQNEAQ. This CDR3 has 17 amino acids. The DNA of the CDR3 is TGTGCCAGCAGCTTACTCGCCAGAGAGAACCCCACAGATACGCAGTATTTT. It encodes CASSLLARENPTDTQYF.

The chain combines TRBV4-2 with TRBJ2-3; D uncertain. The CDR3 sequence is 14 residues long. V shed 0 bases and J shed 6 bases, with 10 bases lying between them. Germline V gene lookup returns CDR1 LGHNA and CDR2 YNFKEQ. CDR3 residues: CASSQDGIRDTQYF. In DNA form, the CDR3 reads TGTGCCAGCAGCCAAGATGGCATCCGGGATACGCAGTATTTT.

DNA for the CDR3: TGCAGTGCTAGAGACGGGACTAGCGGGCCCCAAGAGACCCAGTACTTC. The encoded protein is CSARDGTSGPQETQYF. The chain joins TRBV20-1 to TRBJ2-5, with 12 bases that match TRBD2. Per the germline V gene, CDR1 is DFQATT and CDR2 is SNEGSKA (reference sequence). The CDR3 contains 16 residues. The V segment lost 0 bases and the J segment 1 base; nucleotides outside the gene matches: 3.

The table lists this clonotype with a few counts. This chain connects TRBV5-6 to TRBJ2-1, with D uncertain. Germline-derived CDR1 and CDR2 are SGHDT and YYEEEE. The length of the CDR3 is 13 residues. V lost 3 bases, J lost 8 bases, and 12 bases lay in between. CDR3 DNA: TGTGCCAGCAGCTCCACTACAAAGTATGAGCAGTTCTTC. It codes for CASSSTTKYEQFF.

This sequence joins TRBV11-1 and TRBJ2-3, with TRBD1 matching 7 bases. Germline assignment: CDR1 SGHAT and CDR2 FQDESV (reference sequence). The CDR3 is made up of 18 amino acids. The V segment lost 5 bases and the J segment 2 bases; nucleotides outside the gene matches: 16. In nucleotides, the CDR3 is TGTGCCAGCAGCCCTCTCGGCGGAGGCAGGGGGTACACAGATACGCAGTATTTT. Its translation is CASSPLGGGRGYTDTQYF.

V gene TRBV4-3 combines with J gene TRBJ2-3; the match to TRBD2 covers 11 bases. V shed 4 bases, J shed 2 bases, and the junction held 8 bases outside the gene matches. CDR1 is LGHNA, CDR2 YSLEER, per germline. The CDR3 covers 17 residues. The CDR3 DNA follows: TGCGCCAGCAGCCCAGACATAGCGGGAGGGTACACAGATACGCAGTATTTT. The encoded protein is CASSPDIAGGYTDTQYF.

The chain employs TRBV12-3 or TRBV12-4 and TRBJ2-1; D is unresolved. V gave up 3 bases and J gave up 8 bases, with 5 bases separating them. This CDR3 contains 11 residues. The CDR3 here is CASSFLYEQFF. For the CDR3, the DNA is TGTGCCAGCAGTTTTTTATATGAGCAGTTCTTC.

The gene calls are TRBV28 and TRBJ1-2, with D uncertain. V gave up 7 bases and J gave up 3 bases, with 21 bases separating them. From germline, CDR1 is MDHEN and CDR2 SYDVKM. The CDR3 spans 16 residues. This chain's CDR3 is CASTSGRRMLHYGYTF. CDR3 nucleotides: TGTGCCAGCACGTCCGGACGCAGAATGCTGCACTATGGCTACACCTTC.

The rearrangement joins TRBV7-9 to TRBJ1-5, with a tentative D call TRBD1 (6 bases). V gave up 5 bases and J gave up 7 bases, with 12 bases separating them. This CDR3 is built from 13 residues. Germline lookup yields CDR1 SEHNR and CDR2 FQNEAQ (reference sequence). CDR3 protein: CASSLMGGQPQHF. For the CDR3, the DNA is TGTGCCAGCAGCCTAATGGGGGGCCAGCCCCAGCATTTT.

This chain links TRBV6-2 or TRBV6-3 with TRBJ2-1; tentative D call: TRBD1 (6 bases). Trimming took 6 bases from V and 12 from J, leaving 15 bases between them. The CDR3 spans 12 residues. Germline V gene sequence: CDR1 MNHEY, CDR2 SVGEGT. CDR3 DNA sequence: TGTGCCAGCAGCTCCGTAGGGGGAGCGCAGTTCTTC. Protein: CASSSVGGAQFF.

At least ten counts were recorded for this clonotype. The chain couples TRBV20-1 to TRBJ2-7; TRBD1 matches 7 bases. CDR1 and CDR2 (germline): DFQATT, SNEGSKA (reference sequence). CDR3 length: 14 residues. With V trimmed by 3 bases and J by 3 bases, 8 bases remained unmatched. The CDR3, as DNA: TGCAGTGCTAGGATGGGACAGTCATTCTACGAGCAGTACTTC. This translates into CSARMGQSFYEQYF.

J is TRBJ2-6 and V is TRBV11-1; either TRBD1 or TRBD2 may supply D (5 bases each). V was clipped by 0 bases and J by 0 bases, with 15 bases between them. CDR3 length: 19 residues. Germline CDR1 and CDR2: SGHAT and FQDESV (reference sequence). The CDR3 nucleotides read TGTGCCAGCAGCTTAGCGCTTGGGACCTCCGACTCTGGGGCCAACGTCCTGACTTTC. Protein sequence: CASSLALGTSDSGANVLTF. The full variable domain, rest sourced from reference TRBV11-1 and TRBJ2-6, is EAEVAQSPRYKITEKSQAVAFWCDPISGHATLYWYRQILGQGPELLVQFQDESVVDDSQLPKDRFSAERLKGVDSTLKIQPAELGDSAMYLCASSLALGTSDSGANVLTFGAGSRLTVL.

This chain joins TRBV12-3 or TRBV12-4 and TRBJ1-4, with 8 bases aligning to TRBD1. V shed 5 bases and J 8 bases; nucleotides not matched to a gene: 16. The CDR3 has 17 residues. The CDR3 DNA sequence: TGTGCCAGCAGTCCGATTCCCCCGGGACAGGAGAGGGAAAAACTGTTTTTT. Translated: CASSPIPPGQEREKLFF.

This rearrangement joins TRBV30 to TRBJ1-1, with D possibly matching TRBD1 (5 bases). The V end lost 4 bases, the J end lost 1 base, and 10 bases lay between the germline ends. The CDR3 extends over 13 amino acids. Germline CDR1 is GTSNPN and CDR2 is SVGIG (reference sequence). This CDR3 reads CAWNRGRNTEAFF. CDR3 DNA: TGTGCCTGGAACCGGGGCCGGAACACTGAAGCTTTCTTT.

J is TRBJ2-2 and V is TRBV12-3 or TRBV12-4; the D is unclear. CDR3 size: 13 residues. The germline V and J ends were trimmed by 5 bases and 6 bases, with 10 bases remaining between them. The CDR3 DNA reads TGTGCCAGCAGTCCCGCATTCGCCGGGGAGCTGTTTTTT. Amino acid sequence: CASSPAFAGELFF.